This entry lists 20 T cell receptor beta chains sequenced from one sample in a study (dated by TCRdb to 2016 to 2017). The library was obtained by RT-PCR. The sequencing machine was an Illumina MiSeq. TCRdb took the public reads, trimmed them with fastp at Q25, ran MiXCR for clone calling and kept in-frame beta chains. Under each unique CDR3 protein, matching rows form one entry showing the most common genes and DNA. The sample table lists 650,000 to 800,000 distinct CDR3 sequences, approximately 15% of them with a count of one. Roughly 3.9% of the sample is held by the ten biggest clonotypes. The sequenced material came from memory CD4+ T cells from blood. The receptors were gathered from a female donor in good health, serving as a healthy control.

This clonotype showed up just a few times. The chain employs TRBV27 and TRBJ1-1; D is perhaps TRBD1 (5 bases). Germline values: CDR1 MNHEY, CDR2 SMNVEV (reference sequence). Trimming pared 3 bases from V and 4 bases from J, leaving 15 bases between. The CDR3 has 15 residues. The CDR3 region has the DNA TGTGCCAGCAGTTTTGTAGGGACGAGGGGCACTGAAGCTTTCTTT. This translates into CASSFVGTRGTEAFF.

J is TRBJ1-4 and V is TRBV5-1; 9 bases align to TRBD1. J gave up 5 bases and V 0 bases, and 5 bases lay outside the gene matches. This CDR3 region has 16 residues. CDR1 is SGHRS and CDR2 is YFSETQ in the germline V gene. The CDR3 region has the DNA TGCGCCAGCAGCTTGGTGCCGGGACAGGGCAATGAAAAACTGTTTTTT. Its protein is CASSLVPGQGNEKLFF.

The chain is built from TRBV6-2 or TRBV6-3 and TRBJ1-4; D is unclear. Trimming removed 4 bases from V and 15 bases from J, with 15 bases in between. CDR3 length: 12 residues. Germline-derived CDR1 and CDR2 are MNHEY and SVGEGT. The CDR3 sequence: CASSFSGQVLFF. CDR3 bases: TGTGCCAGCAGTTTCAGTGGTCAAGTATTGTTTTTT.

The rearrangement joins TRBV20-1 to TRBJ2-5; TRBD2 might be the D (6 bases). The CDR3 spans 14 residues. CDR1 and CDR2 from the germline V gene are DFQATT and SNEGSKA (reference sequence). Trimming removed 1 base at V and 3 bases at J, with 12 bases between. The CDR3 here is CSARVVGGEETQYF. The CDR3 coding sequence is TGCAGTGCTAGAGTGGTTGGAGGGGAAGAGACCCAGTACTTC.

This clonotype showed up many times. The chain links TRBV20-1 to TRBJ2-1; D might be TRBD2 (5 bases). CDR3 length equals 15 residues. Germline CDR1 DFQATT, CDR2 SNEGSKA (reference sequence). The V end lost 1 base, the J end lost 2 bases, and 12 bases lay between the germline ends. CDR3 in amino acids: CSARGTGNAYNEQFF. In nucleotides, the CDR3 is TGCAGTGCTAGAGGTACCGGGAACGCCTACAATGAGCAGTTCTTC.

The chain has TRBV11-2 and TRBJ2-2; 9 bases match TRBD2. CDR1 is SGHAT and CDR2 is FQNNGV in the germline V gene. Trimming cost V 3 bases and J 8 bases; bases outside gene matches: 4. The CDR3 extends over 14 amino acids. Here the CDR3 DNA reads TGTGCCAGCAGCTTTGCTAGCGGGATAGGGGAGCTGTTTTTT. This gives the protein CASSFASGIGELFF.

This clonotype appeared a few times. The genes are TRBV4-2 and TRBJ2-7; 10 bases are shared with TRBD2. Per germline, CDR1 LGHNA and CDR2 YNFKEQ. The CDR3 is 15 amino acids. V trimming: 4 bases; J trimming: 7 bases; junction bases outside the gene matches: 10. The CDR3 DNA follows: TGTGCCAGCAGCCTCCGAGCGGGAGGGGGTGAAGAGCAGTACTTC. As protein: CASSLRAGGGEEQYF.

This clonotype was seen at least ten times. This chain links TRBV7-9 with TRBJ2-5, with unresolved D. This CDR3 comprises 11 residues. Per the germline V gene, CDR1 is SEHNR and CDR2 is FQNEAQ (reference sequence). Trimming removed 4 bases at V and 5 bases at J, with 5 bases between. As DNA, the CDR3 is TGTGCCAGCAGCTCATACGAGACCCAGTACTTC. The encoded protein is CASSSYETQYF.

This clonotype was observed at least ten times. The chain joins TRBV5-1 to TRBJ2-3, with a possible D match to TRBD2 (5 bases). The CDR3 totals 14 residues. CDR1 is SGHRS and CDR2 is YFSETQ in the germline V gene. V shed 4 bases and J shed 2 bases, with 11 bases lying between them. The CDR3 sequence: CASSLEELTDTQYF. CDR3 coding DNA: TGCGCCAGCAGCCTGGAGGAACTCACAGATACGCAGTATTTT.

The gene calls are TRBV20-1 and TRBJ2-7; D is unclear. Germline V CDR1 and CDR2: DFQATT, SNEGSKA (reference sequence). Between the trimmed V and J ends, which lost 1 base and 5 bases, there was a span of 12 bases. This CDR3 is built from 13 residues. As DNA, the CDR3 is TGCAGTGCTAGAGTAGGTAGCAGCAACGAGCAGTACTTC. Amino acid sequence: CSARVGSSNEQYF.

The chain employs TRBV5-1 and TRBJ1-3, with 7 positions matching TRBD1. J lost 4 bases, V lost 2 bases, and 9 bases had no gene match. Looked up from germline, CDR1 is SGHRS and CDR2 is YFSETQ. The CDR3 contains 16 residues. The CDR3 region has the DNA TGCGCCAGCAGCTTACAACAGGGGCGTGCAGGAAACACCATATATTTT. As protein: CASSLQQGRAGNTIYF.

This clonotype appeared a few times. CDR3 sequence reads: CASSQQDTDTQYF. The CDR3 bases are TGTGCCAGCAGCCAACAAGACACAGATACGCAGTATTTT. The chain combines TRBV6-2 or TRBV6-3 with TRBJ2-3, with D hard to call. CDR1 and CDR2 from the germline V gene are MNHEY and SVGEGT. This CDR3 spans 13 amino acids. Trimming shortened V by 6 bases and J by 2 bases, and 9 bases separated the two germline ends.

The chain links TRBV20-1 to TRBJ2-3; 7 nucleotides align to TRBD2. The trim removed 6 bases at V and 2 bases at J, leaving 11 bases unmatched. Germline assignment: CDR1 DFQATT and CDR2 SNEGSKA (reference sequence). This CDR3 has 15 amino acids. CDR3 in DNA: TGCAGTGCAACCCCGGGGGGACGAAACACAGATACGCAGTATTTT. Residues: CSATPGGRNTDTQYF.

V usage is TRBV9 and J usage is TRBJ2-1; TRBD2 might be the D (5 bases). The CDR3 extends over 15 amino acids. V was trimmed by 0 bases and J by 3 bases, leaving 10 bases between them. Germline CDR1 reads SGDLS; CDR2 reads YYNGEE. Here the CDR3 reads CASSVGADNYNEQFF. In nucleotides, the CDR3 is TGTGCCAGCAGCGTAGGAGCGGATAACTACAATGAGCAGTTCTTC. The full variable domain, in which reference TRBV9 and TRBJ2-1 provide the parts outside the CDR3, is DSGVTQTPKHLITATGQRVTLRCSPRSGDLSVYWYQQSLDQGLQFLIQYYNGEERAKGNILERFSAQQFPDLHSELNLSSLELGDSALYFCASSVGADNYNEQFFGPGTRLTVL.

In this sample, this clonotype turned up a few times. V and J are TRBV30 and TRBJ2-7; 8 bases match TRBD1. This CDR3 is built from 14 residues. Germline V gives CDR1 GTSNPN, CDR2 SVGIG (reference sequence). With V trimmed by 2 bases and J by 1 base, 4 bases remained unmatched. The DNA of the CDR3 is TGTGCCTGGAGTTCAGGGGGCCCTTCCTACGAGCAGTACTTC. This sequence encodes CAWSSGGPSYEQYF.

The gene calls are TRBV28 and TRBJ1-3, with 9 bases aligning to TRBD1. Unmatched junction bases numbered 7, after V lost 8 bases and J lost 2 bases. CDR3 length: 15 amino acids. Germline V gene sequence: CDR1 MDHEN, CDR2 SYDVKM. CDR3 DNA sequence: TGTGCCAGCGTCTCGGGACAGGGTACTGGAAACACCATATATTTT. Protein: CASVSGQGTGNTIYF.

This clonotype was observed many times. The chain carries TRBV5-1 and TRBJ2-7, with 12 bases aligning to TRBD2. With V trimmed by 4 bases and J by 6 bases, 5 bases remained unmatched. This CDR3 comprises 14 residues. The V gene's germline CDR1 is SGHRS and CDR2 YFSETQ. The CDR3, as DNA: TGCGCCAGCAGCCAAGGACTAGCGGGAATCGAGCAGTACTTC. It specifies CASSQGLAGIEQYF.

This clonotype was seen more than once but under ten times. The J gene is TRBJ1-1, the V gene TRBV20-1; D gene unclear. This CDR3 has 11 residues. Germline V lookup: CDR1 DFQATT, CDR2 SNEGSKA (reference sequence). The V end lost 0 bases, the J end lost 6 bases, and 5 bases lay between the germline ends. CDR3 sequence: CSARDWPEAFF. Written as DNA, the CDR3 is TGCAGTGCTAGAGATTGGCCTGAAGCTTTCTTT.

The gene calls are TRBV28 and TRBJ2-3, with 9 bases fitting TRBD2. Germline lookup yields CDR1 MDHEN and CDR2 SYDVKM. This CDR3 is 17 amino acids long. V lost 6 bases and J lost 6; bases outside the gene matches: 16. CDR3 in amino acids: CASRPLAGVLRVDTQYF. The CDR3 nucleotides are TGTGCCAGCAGACCCTTAGCGGGAGTTTTACGGGTGGATACGCAGTATTTT.

This clonotype was observed many times. J is TRBJ2-5 and V is TRBV9, with D tentatively TRBD2 (6 bases). The V end lost 4 bases, the J end lost 0 bases, and 16 bases lay between the germline ends. The CDR3 is made up of 16 amino acids. Germline V gene data show CDR1 as SGDLS and CDR2 as YYNGEE. CDR3 sequence: CASSPRGRGNQETQYF. DNA for the CDR3: TGTGCCAGCAGCCCGCGGGGACGGGGGAACCAAGAGACCCAGTACTTC.